This T cell receptor beta chain was recovered during a study of metastatic and nonmetastatic thyroid tumors. Study-wide background: The authors compared repertoires across blood and tumor or nodule tissue from malignant and benign thyroid patients.

This clone was observed at least ten times. Thyroid surgery had not been preceded by any treatment in any patient. V lost 2 bases to trimming and J lost 6 bases; unmatched junction nucleotides: 10. Germline CDR1 LNHDA, CDR2 SQIVND (reference sequence). The length of the CDR3 is 16 residues. Using MiXCR, TCRdb re-called clones from the PCR reads. In the table there are tens of thousands of clones, over 10% of which are singletons. The source of this sequence is a female donor with papillary thyroid cancer or a benign thyroid nodule (not recorded which). Some clones in this sample may be carry-over from other donors' samples. This chain joins TRBV19 and TRBJ1-1; TRBD1 agrees at 9 bases. Specimen: blood. CDR3 region: CASSILSGTGRSEAFF. The CDR3, as DNA: TGTGCCAGTAGTATACTCTCCGGGACAGGGAGGTCTGAAGCTTTCTTT.